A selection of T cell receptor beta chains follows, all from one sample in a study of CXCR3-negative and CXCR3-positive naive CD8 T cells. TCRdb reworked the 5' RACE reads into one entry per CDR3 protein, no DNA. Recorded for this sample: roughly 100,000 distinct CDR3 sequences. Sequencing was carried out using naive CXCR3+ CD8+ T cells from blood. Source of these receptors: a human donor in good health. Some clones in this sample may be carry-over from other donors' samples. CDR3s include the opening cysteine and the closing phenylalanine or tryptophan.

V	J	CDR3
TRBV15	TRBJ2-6	CATSRGQATSFDQISGANVLTF
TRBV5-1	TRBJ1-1	CASSLEVGNTEAFF
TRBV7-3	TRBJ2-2	CASSSSGGTGELFF
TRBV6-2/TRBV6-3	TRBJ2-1	CASSSSGTYNEQFF
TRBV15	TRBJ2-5	CATSRPRGVGETQYF
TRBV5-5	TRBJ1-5	CASSLNRGGQPQHF
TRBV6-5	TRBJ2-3	CASSYTQGPDAQYF
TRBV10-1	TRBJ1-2	CASSPQGNGYTF
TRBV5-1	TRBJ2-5	CASSPWTEETQYF
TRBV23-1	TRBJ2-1	CASSQSPSWRGNEQFF
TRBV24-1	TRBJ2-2	CATSEALGELFF
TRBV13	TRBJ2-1	CASSLGLAGGYNEQFF